These T cell receptor beta chains were read from a single sample in a study of PD-L1 blockade in urothelial cancer. Repertoires were generated with immunoSEQ multiplex PCR, while TCRdb's copy carries only in-frame clones and drops some. Among about 37,000 clones listed, 75% to 90% were seen once. This sample comprised PBMCs, obtained around atezolizumab (anti-PD-L1) treatment. The origin of the receptors is a man in his sixties with urothelial cancer. The CDR3 runs from the conserved cysteine through the conserved F or W. Fields, in order: V gene, D gene, J gene, clone size, CDR3 DNA, CDR3 protein. D genes are given only for firm matches. A clone size is listed for some rows: how often the clone was seen (once, few, many), or a class if it is expanded.

v_call: TRBV6-5; d_call: NA; j_call: TRBJ1-4; clone_size: NA; cdr3_nt: TGTGCCAGCAGTTACCGTTCCCTCGACAGCAATGAAAAACTGTTTTTT; cdr3_aa: CASSYRSLDSNEKLFF
v_call: TRBV30; d_call: NA; j_call: TRBJ1-1; clone_size: NA; cdr3_nt: TGTGCCTGTCAGCACGAGGGGGGGCTGAACACTGAAGCTTTCTTT; cdr3_aa: CACQHEGGLNTEAFF
v_call: TRBV23-1; d_call: TRBD1; j_call: TRBJ2-3; clone_size: NA; cdr3_nt: TGCGCCAGCAGTCAATCAATGAGGGACAGGGGGGGGGATACGCAGTATTTT; cdr3_aa: CASSQSMRDRGGDTQYF
v_call: TRBV27; d_call: NA; j_call: TRBJ1-2; clone_size: NA; cdr3_nt: TGTGCCAGCAGGCAGACAGCGCCTAACTATGGCTACACCTTC; cdr3_aa: CASRQTAPNYGYTF
v_call: TRBV27; d_call: TRBD1; j_call: TRBJ2-3; clone_size: NA; cdr3_nt: TGTGCCAGCAGTTTAAACCAGGGGGCGGGACTCCCAGATACGCAGTATTTT; cdr3_aa: CASSLNQGAGLPDTQYF
v_call: TRBV5-1; d_call: NA; j_call: TRBJ2-5; clone_size: NA; cdr3_nt: TGCGCCAGCAGCATCGCAGGGACCCAGTACTTC; cdr3_aa: CASSIAGTQYF
v_call: TRBV4-1; d_call: TRBD1; j_call: TRBJ2-1; clone_size: NA; cdr3_nt: TGCGCCAGCAGCCCGGAAGGGACAGGAAGCTCCTACAATGAGCAGTTCTTC; cdr3_aa: CASSPEGTGSSYNEQFF
v_call: TRBV5-1; d_call: NA; j_call: TRBJ2-7; clone_size: NA; cdr3_nt: TGCGCCAGCAGCTTAGGACCGACTACACGCTCCTACGAGCAGTACTTC; cdr3_aa: CASSLGPTTRSYEQYF
v_call: TRBV5-3; d_call: TRBD2; j_call: TRBJ2-1; clone_size: NA; cdr3_nt: TGTGCCAGAAGCACGGGGGGGGTCTTCATCTACAATGAGCAGTTCTTC; cdr3_aa: CARSTGGVFIYNEQFF
v_call: TRBV6-6; d_call: TRBD1; j_call: TRBJ1-4; clone_size: NA; cdr3_nt: TGTGCCAGCAGTTACTCTCCAGGGGGTATTGAAAAACTGTTTTTT; cdr3_aa: CASSYSPGGIEKLFF
v_call: TRBV5-4; d_call: NA; j_call: TRBJ2-1; clone_size: NA; cdr3_nt: TGTGCCAGCAGCCCCGGGATGAGTAGCTCCTACAATGAGCAGTTCTTC; cdr3_aa: CASSPGMSSSYNEQFF
v_call: TRBV21-1; d_call: NA; j_call: TRBJ2-7; clone_size: NA; cdr3_nt: TGTGCCAGCAGCAAAGCCAGACTAGCGGGATACGAGCAGTACTTC; cdr3_aa: CASSKARLAGYEQYF
v_call: TRBV6-4; d_call: TRBD2; j_call: TRBJ2-1; clone_size: NA; cdr3_nt: TGTGCCAGCAGTGAGGGACTAGCGGGCTACAATGAGCAGTTCTTC; cdr3_aa: CASSEGLAGYNEQFF
v_call: TRBV14; d_call: NA; j_call: TRBJ1-3; clone_size: NA; cdr3_nt: TGTGCCAGCAGTCGGACTGTTTGGTTTGGAAACACCATATATTTT; cdr3_aa: CASSRTVWFGNTIYF
v_call: TRBV16; d_call: TRBD1; j_call: TRBJ1-1; clone_size: NA; cdr3_nt: TGTGCCAGCAGCCAATTGGGACAGTGGAACACTGAAGCTTTCTTT; cdr3_aa: CASSQLGQWNTEAFF
v_call: TRBV2; d_call: TRBD1; j_call: TRBJ1-2; clone_size: NA; cdr3_nt: TGTGCCAGCAGTGCAATCACAGGGGGGGATGGCTACACCTTC; cdr3_aa: CASSAITGGDGYTF
v_call: TRBV5-1; d_call: TRBD1; j_call: TRBJ2-7; clone_size: NA; cdr3_nt: TGCGCCACCGGACAGGCTCTCGGCTACGAGCAGTACTTC; cdr3_aa: CATGQALGYEQYF
v_call: TRBV6-6; d_call: TRBD2; j_call: TRBJ2-1; clone_size: NA; cdr3_nt: TGTGCCAGCAGCAAAGTAGCGGGAGGGGGGAATGAGCAGTTCTTC; cdr3_aa: CASSKVAGGGNEQFF
v_call: TRBV9; d_call: NA; j_call: TRBJ2-7; clone_size: NA; cdr3_nt: TGTGCCAGCAGCGTAGGGGCAGAATCCTATCACGCGCAGTACTTC; cdr3_aa: CASSVGAESYHAQYF
v_call: TRBV27; d_call: NA; j_call: TRBJ2-7; clone_size: many; cdr3_nt: TGTGCCAGCAGTCCGAGCGTTAGGGGCTACGAGCAGTACTTC; cdr3_aa: CASSPSVRGYEQYF
v_call: TRBV5-4; d_call: TRBD2; j_call: TRBJ2-3; clone_size: NA; cdr3_nt: TGTGCCAGCAGCTTGGGCCTAGCGGGAGGAAGCACAGATACGCAGTATTTT; cdr3_aa: CASSLGLAGGSTDTQYF
v_call: TRBV2; d_call: TRBD1; j_call: TRBJ1-5; clone_size: few; cdr3_nt: TGTGCCAGCACCAAAGAGACAGGGGGTCAGCCCCAGCATTTT; cdr3_aa: CASTKETGGQPQHF
v_call: TRBV5-1; d_call: TRBD1; j_call: TRBJ1-1; clone_size: NA; cdr3_nt: TGCGCCAGCAGCCCTGGACAGGGGAACACTGAAGCTTTCTTT; cdr3_aa: CASSPGQGNTEAFF
v_call: TRBV27; d_call: NA; j_call: TRBJ1-1; clone_size: NA; cdr3_nt: TGTGCCAGCAGTTTAAGCGGGGTTTACACTGAAGCTTTCTTT; cdr3_aa: CASSLSGVYTEAFF
v_call: TRBV5-1; d_call: NA; j_call: TRBJ2-2; clone_size: NA; cdr3_nt: TGCGCCAGCAGCTTTGGAGCATCCGGGGAGCTGTTTTTT; cdr3_aa: CASSFGASGELFF
v_call: TRBV11-2; d_call: NA; j_call: TRBJ2-7; clone_size: NA; cdr3_nt: TGTGCCAGCAGCTTCACCTACTACGAGCAGTACTTC; cdr3_aa: CASSFTYYEQYF
v_call: TRBV9; d_call: NA; j_call: TRBJ1-4; clone_size: NA; cdr3_nt: TGTGCCAGCAGCGTAGGGGCGGGGGCAGCAACTAATGAAAAACTGTTTTTT; cdr3_aa: CASSVGAGAATNEKLFF
v_call: TRBV7-2; d_call: TRBD1; j_call: TRBJ1-2; clone_size: NA; cdr3_nt: TGTGCCAGCAGCCCCCAGGGGGAAGGCTACACCTTC; cdr3_aa: CASSPQGEGYTF
v_call: TRBV11-2; d_call: TRBD2; j_call: TRBJ2-5; clone_size: NA; cdr3_nt: TGTGCCAGCAGCTTAGTTCTAGCGGGAGGCACACGAGAGACCCAGTACTTC; cdr3_aa: CASSLVLAGGTRETQYF
v_call: TRBV28; d_call: NA; j_call: TRBJ2-7; clone_size: NA; cdr3_nt: TGTGCCAGCAGTTTATCCAGGGTAGGCCGGGAGCAGTACTTC; cdr3_aa: CASSLSRVGREQYF
v_call: TRBV18; d_call: TRBD2; j_call: TRBJ2-1; clone_size: NA; cdr3_nt: TGTGCCAGCTCACAGAGACTAGCGGGAGACAATGAGCAGTTCTTC; cdr3_aa: CASSQRLAGDNEQFF
v_call: TRBV19; d_call: NA; j_call: TRBJ2-7; clone_size: NA; cdr3_nt: TGTGCCAGTAGTATTCTTGGGCGGGGTTCCTACGAGCAGTACTTC; cdr3_aa: CASSILGRGSYEQYF
v_call: TRBV2; d_call: TRBD1; j_call: TRBJ2-2; clone_size: NA; cdr3_nt: TGTGCCAGCAAAGAGGACAGGGAAACCGGGGAGCTGTTTTTT; cdr3_aa: CASKEDRETGELFF
v_call: TRBV5-1; d_call: TRBD2; j_call: TRBJ2-3; clone_size: NA; cdr3_nt: TGCGCCAGCAGCTCAAGCGGGAGAGGAACAGATACGCAGTATTTT; cdr3_aa: CASSSSGRGTDTQYF
v_call: TRBV7-3; d_call: NA; j_call: TRBJ1-2; clone_size: NA; cdr3_nt: TGTGCCAGCAGCCCCACGGCTGAGGGTATTGATGGCTACACCTTC; cdr3_aa: CASSPTAEGIDGYTF
v_call: TRBV5-5; d_call: NA; j_call: TRBJ2-5; clone_size: NA; cdr3_nt: TGTGCCAGCAGCTTGGGGAACAGCGGGGAGACCCAGTACTTC; cdr3_aa: CASSLGNSGETQYF
v_call: TRBV5-5; d_call: NA; j_call: TRBJ2-1; clone_size: NA; cdr3_nt: TGTGCCAGCAGCTTCTGGACTATCGGCTACGATGAGCAGTTCTTC; cdr3_aa: CASSFWTIGYDEQFF
v_call: TRBV5-1; d_call: NA; j_call: TRBJ2-1; clone_size: NA; cdr3_nt: TGCGCCAGCAGCTTGACTACACAGGATAACAATGAGCAGTTCTTC; cdr3_aa: CASSLTTQDNNEQFF
v_call: TRBV28; d_call: TRBD2; j_call: TRBJ2-3; clone_size: NA; cdr3_nt: TGTGCCAGCAGGACACGGCGGGAGCGCACAGATACGCAGTATTTT; cdr3_aa: CASRTRRERTDTQYF
v_call: TRBV9; d_call: TRBD1; j_call: TRBJ1-4; clone_size: NA; cdr3_nt: TGTGCCAGCAGCCTAGGATGGGACAGGGACTCGTTTAATGAAAAACTGTTTTTT; cdr3_aa: CASSLGWDRDSFNEKLFF
v_call: TRBV5-5; d_call: TRBD2; j_call: TRBJ2-2; clone_size: NA; cdr3_nt: TGTGCCAGCCGCCTCAGCGGGACGGGCACCGGGGAGCTGTTTTTT; cdr3_aa: CASRLSGTGTGELFF
v_call: TRBV30; d_call: NA; j_call: TRBJ2-7; clone_size: NA; cdr3_nt: TGTGCCTGGAGTAGACAGGTCGACGAGCAGTACTTC; cdr3_aa: CAWSRQVDEQYF
v_call: TRBV18; d_call: NA; j_call: TRBJ2-1; clone_size: NA; cdr3_nt: TGTGCCAGCTCACCGGAGGGCTCGGGATACAATGAGCAGTTCTTC; cdr3_aa: CASSPEGSGYNEQFF
v_call: TRBV5-5; d_call: NA; j_call: TRBJ2-7; clone_size: NA; cdr3_nt: TGTGCCAGCAGTAGGGACACCGGCCCCAACGAGCAGTACTTC; cdr3_aa: CASSRDTGPNEQYF
v_call: TRBV11-1; d_call: NA; j_call: TRBJ2-3; clone_size: NA; cdr3_nt: TGTGCCAGCAGCCCTAGGGGCAGAATCTCTAGCACAGATACGCAGTATTTT; cdr3_aa: CASSPRGRISSTDTQYF
v_call: TRBV5-4; d_call: TRBD2; j_call: TRBJ2-2; clone_size: NA; cdr3_nt: TGTGCCAGCAGCTCTGTTTGGGGGGGGAGATTGACCGGGGAGCTGTTTTTT; cdr3_aa: CASSSVWGGRLTGELFF
v_call: TRBV27; d_call: NA; j_call: TRBJ2-1; clone_size: NA; cdr3_nt: TGTGCCAGCAGCCCTCAGCGGGCCCGCCCGCTCTTC; cdr3_aa: CASSPQRARPLF
v_call: TRBV19; d_call: TRBD2; j_call: TRBJ2-7; clone_size: NA; cdr3_nt: TGTGCCACCCGGACTAGCGGAACCTACGAGCAGTACTTC; cdr3_aa: CATRTSGTYEQYF
v_call: TRBV7-3; d_call: TRBD2; j_call: TRBJ2-5; clone_size: NA; cdr3_nt: TGTGCCAGCAGCTTAAGGGAGGGGGAGACCCAGTACTTC; cdr3_aa: CASSLREGETQYF
v_call: TRBV28; d_call: TRBD2; j_call: TRBJ2-7; clone_size: NA; cdr3_nt: TGTGCCAGCAGTTTACTGGTAGCGGGAGGGCCCCACGAGCAGTACTTC; cdr3_aa: CASSLLVAGGPHEQYF
v_call: TRBV2; d_call: NA; j_call: TRBJ1-3; clone_size: NA; cdr3_nt: TGTGCCAGCAGTGAACAGGGAGGCTCTGGAAACACCATATATTTT; cdr3_aa: CASSEQGGSGNTIYF